These 16 T cell receptor beta chains were all obtained from the same sample, sequenced in a study of cytomegalovirus exposure and HLA in healthy donors. Primers for the PCR totalled 60 Vbeta and 13 Jbeta. This table comes from immunoSEQ multiplex PCR, and its TCRdb copy is limited to in-frame clones, with some not included. The repertoire holds 130,000 or so clones, with about 70% as singletons. Sequencing was carried out using PBMCs. The receptors shown here come from a middle-aged woman in good health and CMV-seropositive.

The chain carries TRBV4-3 and TRBJ1-5; D not resolved. V was trimmed by 4 bases and J by 0 bases, leaving 7 bases between them. CDR1 is LGHNA and CDR2 is YSLEER in the germline V gene. The CDR3 loop spans 14 amino acids. The CDR3 DNA follows: TGCGCCAGCAGCCCCTCTTATAGCAATCAGCCCCAGCATTTT. It translates to CASSPSYSNQPQHF.

The genes are TRBV29-1 and TRBJ1-2; D is uncertain. CDR1 and CDR2 from the germline V gene are SQVTM and ANQGSEA. The V gene lost 1 base and the J gene lost 7 bases, with 16 bases spanning the gap. This CDR3 has 14 residues. CDR3 protein: CSVEAQLRLSGYTF. The CDR3 DNA reads TGCAGCGTTGAAGCCCAGTTGCGGTTAAGTGGCTACACCTTC.

The sample holds one count of this clone. The chain links TRBV9 to TRBJ2-2; D remains unclear. The V end was cut by 4 bases, the J end by 4 bases, with 8 bases between. Germline CDR1 reads SGDLS; CDR2 reads YYNGEE. The CDR3 length is 13 residues. This CDR3 is CASSTHITGELFF. CDR3 DNA: TGTGCCAGCAGCACTCATATCACCGGGGAGCTGTTTTTT.

The chain couples TRBV5-8 to TRBJ1-4; 8 bases align to TRBD1. V dropped 0 bases and J dropped 8; count of bases not matched to a gene: 9. CDR3 length: 16 amino acids. CDR1 is SGHTS, CDR2 YDEGEE, per germline. CDR3 nucleotides: TGTGCCAGCAGCTTGGCGAGGACAGGGTGGGACGAAAAACTGTTTTTT. Translation gives CASSLARTGWDEKLFF.

The gene calls are TRBV11-3 and TRBJ2-1, with TRBD2 matching 7 bases. CDR1 and CDR2 from the germline V gene are SGHNT and YENEEA. Unmatched junction bases numbered 9, after V lost 1 base and J lost 9 bases. This CDR3 has 15 amino acids. The CDR3 loop is CASSLGAGAGGEQFF. The DNA for the CDR3 is TGTGCCAGCAGCTTAGGGGCGGGAGCTGGGGGTGAGCAGTTCTTC.

This clone was observed a single time. This sequence joins TRBV25-1 and TRBJ2-2, with D maybe TRBD2 (7 bases). This CDR3 is built from 15 residues. Germline V gene lookup returns CDR1 MGHDK and CDR2 SYGVNS. The V end lost 6 bases, the J end lost 4 bases, and 15 bases lay between the germline ends. The CDR3 nucleotides are TGTGCCAGCAGCGGAGGGGGGGTCGGCACCGGGGAGCTGTTTTTT. Amino acids: CASSGGGVGTGELFF.

This clone was seen a handful of times. The chain joins TRBV18 to TRBJ2-2; no definite D call. Between the trimmed V and J ends, which lost 3 bases and 2 bases, there was a span of 13 bases. Germline values: CDR1 KGHSH, CDR2 LQKENI. The CDR3 spans 16 residues. The CDR3 is CASSPSTGRNTGELFF. In DNA form, the CDR3 reads TGTGCCAGCTCACCTTCAACGGGTCGAAACACCGGGGAGCTGTTTTTT.

The V gene is TRBV4-1, the J gene TRBJ2-4; a weak D match, TRBD2 (6 bases). The CDR3 consists of 20 residues. V lost 5 bases to trimming and J lost 5 bases, with 31 bases between them. The V gene's germline CDR1 is MGHRA and CDR2 YSYEKL. CDR3 residues: CASSETDGTAGPQWENIQYF. The CDR3 nucleotides read TGCGCCAGCAGCGAGACAGACGGGACTGCCGGACCACAATGGGAAAACATTCAGTACTTC.

The chain is built from TRBV25-1 and TRBJ2-7; the match to TRBD1 covers 10 bases. CDR1 is MGHDK and CDR2 is SYGVNS in the germline V gene. There are 14 residues in the CDR3. V lost 6 bases, J lost 6 bases, and 8 bases stayed unmatched. In DNA, the CDR3 is TGTGCCAGCAGAGGAGGGACAGGGGTGACCGAGCAGTACTTC. Protein sequence: CASRGGTGVTEQYF.

This clone turned up a few times. The chain has TRBV28 and TRBJ2-3; TRBD1 aligns across 7 bases. The ends lost 4 bases at V and 2 bases at J; junction bases unmatched: 6. The CDR3 consists of 15 residues. CDR1 is MDHEN, CDR2 SYDVKM, per germline. In DNA, the CDR3 is TGTGCCAGCAGTTCCCGGGACAGTCCCACAGATACGCAGTATTTT. Amino acid sequence: CASSSRDSPTDTQYF.

The chain carries TRBV6-4 and TRBJ1-1, with 7 nucleotides matching TRBD1. Trimming at V came to 6 bases and at J to 2 bases, leaving 3 bases not matched to a gene. This CDR3 has 13 residues. CDR1 is MRHNA, CDR2 SNTAGT, per germline. The CDR3 is CASRGTENTEAFF. Written as DNA, the CDR3 is TGTGCCAGCAGGGGGACAGAAAACACTGAAGCTTTCTTT.

The chain's CDR3 is CASSPTGRDYGYTF. CDR3 in DNA: TGCGCCAGCAGCCCGACAGGGCGAGACTATGGCTACACCTTC. The chain uses TRBV5-1 and TRBJ1-2, with TRBD1 matching 7 bases. After removal of 4 bases from V and 3 bases from J, the junction contained 6 bases not matched to a gene. The CDR3 covers 14 residues. CDR1 and CDR2 from the germline V gene are SGHRS and YFSETQ.

The V gene is TRBV6-6, the J gene TRBJ1-2; 7 bases are a match to TRBD1. The CDR3 runs 13 residues. J gave up 4 bases and V 4 bases, and 3 bases lay outside the gene matches. Germline assignment: CDR1 MNHNY and CDR2 SVGAGI (reference sequence). The CDR3 region has the DNA TGTGCCAGCAGTTCAGGACAGGCCTATGGCTACACCTTC. Protein sequence: CASSSGQAYGYTF.

The rearrangement joins TRBV5-6 to TRBJ2-1, with 9 bases aligning to TRBD1. The germline V gene encodes CDR1 SGHDT and CDR2 YYEEEE. The V and J ends lost 3 bases and 12 bases, in that order; junction bases with no gene match: 13. The CDR3 runs to 15 residues. CDR3 residues: CASSSGQGRAGGQFF. DNA for the CDR3: TGTGCCAGCAGCTCGGGACAGGGTAGGGCAGGAGGGCAGTTCTTC.

This sequence joins TRBV29-1 and TRBJ1-5; weak D call: TRBD1 (5 bases). This CDR3 comprises 13 residues. Germline CDR1 SQVTM, CDR2 ANQGSEA. With 5 bases removed from V and 7 bases from J, the gap between germline ends came to 15 bases. This chain's CDR3 is CSVQKGSGQPQHF. As DNA, the CDR3 is TGCAGCGTTCAGAAGGGGTCCGGACAGCCCCAGCATTTT.

J is TRBJ1-2 and V is TRBV19, with 11 nucleotides matching TRBD1. The V gene's germline CDR1 is LNHDA and CDR2 SQIVND (reference sequence). The ends lost 7 bases at V and 2 bases at J; junction bases unmatched: 6. The CDR3 spans 15 residues. The CDR3 loop reads CASITGTGGNYGYTF. CDR3 nucleotides: TGTGCCAGTATCACTGGGACAGGGGGAAACTATGGCTACACCTTC. The full variable domain, with the rest looked up from reference TRBV19 and TRBJ1-2, is DGGITQSPKYLFRKEGQNVTLSCEQNLNHDAMYWYRQDPGQGLRLIYYSQIVNDFQKGDIAEGYSVSREKKESFPLTVTSAQKNPTAFYLCASITGTGGNYGYTFGSGTRLTVV.